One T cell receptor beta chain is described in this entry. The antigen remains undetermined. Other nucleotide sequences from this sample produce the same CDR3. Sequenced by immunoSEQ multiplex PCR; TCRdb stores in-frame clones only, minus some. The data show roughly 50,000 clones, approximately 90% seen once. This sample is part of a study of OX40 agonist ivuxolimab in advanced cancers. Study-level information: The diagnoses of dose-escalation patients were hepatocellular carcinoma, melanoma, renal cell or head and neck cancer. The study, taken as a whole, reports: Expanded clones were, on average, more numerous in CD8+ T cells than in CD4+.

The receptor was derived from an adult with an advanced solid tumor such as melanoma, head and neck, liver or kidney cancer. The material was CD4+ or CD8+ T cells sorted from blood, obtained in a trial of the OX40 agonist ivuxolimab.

CDR3 DNA: TGTGCCAGTAGTATGGCCAGCGGCTCCTACGAGCAGTACTTC. It yields the protein CASSMASGSYEQYF. This sequence joins TRBV19 and TRBJ2-7; perhaps TRBD2 as D (5 bases). Trimming cost V 3 bases and J 0 bases, with 9 bases left between them. This CDR3 region has 14 residues. CDR1 is LNHDA and CDR2 is SQIVND in the germline V gene (reference sequence).